This is a list of T cell receptor beta chains from one sample in a study of Ad26.COV2.S vaccination and SARS-CoV-2 variants. TCRdb's table, derived via immunoSEQ multiplex PCR, lists solely in-frame clones and lacks some. Of about 440,000 clones listed, less than 95% are singletons. The starting material was peripheral blood, obtained in a trial of Ad26.COV2.S vaccine versus placebo. These TCRs come from a person between 18 and 60 years old who received the Ad26.COV2.S COVID-19 vaccine or a placebo. The CDR3 runs from the conserved cysteine through the conserved F or W. A D gene is named only where the DNA matches it firmly. Some rows have no size entry. The others give once, few or many, or a class for an expanded clone.

>TRBD2|TRBV5-8|-|TRBJ2-3
TGTGCCAGCAGCTTGGGGGTTATAGCGGGAGGTGTGGCAGATACGCAGTATTTT
CASSLGVIAGGVADTQYF
>TRBD2|TRBV27|-|TRBJ2-1
TGTGCCAGCAGTTCCCTAGCGGAGCTCTACAATGAGCAGTTCTTC
CASSSLAELYNEQFF
>-|TRBV3-1/TRBV3-2|-|TRBJ2-1
TGTGCCAGCAGCAATCCGGGACTGCGGAACTACAATGAGCAGTTCTTC
CASSNPGLRNYNEQFF
>-|TRBV29-1|-|TRBJ2-7
TGCAGCGTTGAACCAGCCTTTGGCAACGAGCAGTACTTC
CSVEPAFGNEQYF
>-|TRBV24-1|-|TRBJ2-2
TGTGCCACCACCCCTGGGGGAACGAACACCGGGGAGCTGTTTTTT
CATTPGGTNTGELFF
>TRBD2|TRBV2|-|TRBJ2-3
TGTGCCAGCAGTGAAGGTGGTGGGACTAGCGGAAGCACAGATACGCAGTATTTT
CASSEGGGTSGSTDTQYF
>-|TRBV28|-|TRBJ2-7
TGTGCCAGCAGTTCCCCCCCGGTCAGGGACCACGAGCAGTACTTC
CASSSPPVRDHEQYF
>TRBD1|TRBV27|-|TRBJ1-1
TGTGCCAGCAGTTTATCAAGGGCAGGGGGCTGGGGCACTGAAGCTTTCTTT
CASSLSRAGGWGTEAFF
>-|TRBV7-9|-|TRBJ1-1
TGTGCCAGCAACCGGGGCGCTGAAGCTTTCTTT
CASNRGAEAFF
>-|TRBV5-5|-|TRBJ2-7
TGTGCCAGCAGGGAAACAGTGGGGACACCCTACGAGCAGTACTTC
CASRETVGTPYEQYF
>-|TRBV27|-|TRBJ2-2
TGTGCCAGCAGTTGGGCCCCGGGCCTAGCAAACGGGGAGCTGTTTTTT
CASSWAPGLANGELFF
>-|TRBV2|-|TRBJ2-7
TGTGCCAGCAGTGTTGGTCCCGAGCAGTACTTC
CASSVGPEQYF
>-|TRBV5-1|-|TRBJ1-5
TGCGCCAGCAGCTTGGTTCCGGGAAGCAATCAGCCCCAGCATTTT
CASSLVPGSNQPQHF
>-|TRBV3-1/TRBV3-2|few|TRBJ2-5
TGTGCCAGCAGCCAAGGAGAGAGGGTCCAGTACTTC
CASSQGERVQYF
>-|TRBV27|-|TRBJ2-3
TGTGCCAGCAGTCCCTGGGATAGAGGAGGAGATACGCAGTATTTT
CASSPWDRGGDTQYF
>-|TRBV7-9|-|TRBJ1-2
TGTGCCAGCAGCTTTCAGGGGAACTATGGCTACACCTTC
CASSFQGNYGYTF
>-|TRBV6-5|-|TRBJ2-7
TGTGCCAGCAGTTACCGACTGGACTCCTACGAGCAGTACTTC
CASSYRLDSYEQYF
>-|TRBV9|-|TRBJ1-5
TGTGCCAGCAGCCCCACACCTTCCCCGGATCAGCCCCAGCATTTT
CASSPTPSPDQPQHF
>-|TRBV30|-|TRBJ2-1
TGTGCCTGGAACAGTAATTACAATGAGCAGTTCTTC
CAWNSNYNEQFF
>-|TRBV5-1|-|TRBJ2-2
TGCGCCAGCAGCTTGGAAATCCCCGGGGAGCTGTTTTTT
CASSLEIPGELFF
>TRBD2|TRBV7-2|-|TRBJ2-7
TGTGCCAGCAGCGTTAGCGGGAGTAGCTACGAGCAGTACTTC
CASSVSGSSYEQYF
>-|TRBV7-9|-|TRBJ2-5
TGTGCCAGCAGCCCCCTTTCCCCGGGGACCCAGTACTTC
CASSPLSPGTQYF
>-|TRBV7-2|-|TRBJ2-7
TGTGCCAGCAGCTTAAGTCACTACGAGCAGTACTTC
CASSLSHYEQYF
>TRBD2|TRBV20-1|-|TRBJ2-1
TGCAGTGCTAGTGGGGACTACCACAATGAGCAGTTCTTC
CSASGDYHNEQFF
>-|TRBV7-2|-|TRBJ2-6
TGTGCCAGCAGCTCCAGCACTGGGGCCAACGTCCTGACTTTC
CASSSSTGANVLTF
>TRBD2|TRBV10-3|-|TRBJ2-1
TGTGCCATCAGAGGAACGGGACTAGCGGAGACCTACAATGAGCAGTTCTTC
CAIRGTGLAETYNEQFF
>TRBD1|TRBV18|-|TRBJ1-1
TGTGCCAGCTCACCACGTTCGGACAGGGGCCCGAACACTGAAGCTTTCTTT
CASSPRSDRGPNTEAFF
>-|TRBV7-9|-|TRBJ2-6
TGTGCCAGCAGCTTTGCTGGGGCCAACGTCCTGACTTTC
CASSFAGANVLTF
>-|TRBV7-3|-|TRBJ2-1
TGTGCCAGCAGCTCAGGTTCCCTAGCGAATGAGCAGTTCTTC
CASSSGSLANEQFF
>-|TRBV19|-|TRBJ2-7
TGTGCCAGTAGTAGCCCCCGGACAGCTGAAACCTACGAGCAGTACTTC
CASSSPRTAETYEQYF
>-|TRBV2|-|TRBJ2-3
TGTGCCACCCAAAAGGGGGCTGGGAGGACAGATACGCAGTATTTT
CATQKGAGRTDTQYF
>TRBD1|TRBV4-3|few|TRBJ2-1
TGCACCAGCAGCCAAGACTGGGGGACAGGGGGAAATGAGCAGTTCTTC
CTSSQDWGTGGNEQFF
>-|TRBV5-1|-|TRBJ2-7
TGCGCCAGCAGCCCTGGTAGTAGCCCAAGGGAGCAGTACTTC
CASSPGSSPREQYF
>-|TRBV28|-|TRBJ2-7
TGTGCCAGCAGGACCGGGGCCTACGAGCAGTACTTC
CASRTGAYEQYF
>TRBD1|TRBV27|-|TRBJ2-7
TGTGCCAGCAGTTTCCGGGACAGGGCCCACGAGCAGTACTTC
CASSFRDRAHEQYF
>-|TRBV29-1|-|TRBJ2-5
TGCAGCGCCGGGCCCCAAGAGACCCAGTACTTC
CSAGPQETQYF
>-|TRBV21-1|-|TRBJ2-7
TGTGCCAGCAGCTTCTGGACAGGGGCCTACGAGCAGTACTTC
CASSFWTGAYEQYF
>-|TRBV7-3|-|TRBJ2-3
TGTGCCAGCAGCTTAACGACCTCACAGGGTACGCAGTATTTT
CASSLTTSQGTQYF
>-|TRBV7-3|-|TRBJ2-2
TGTGCCAGCACCCCAGGGTATCGGGGCGGGGAGCTGTTTTTT
CASTPGYRGGELFF
>-|TRBV13|-|TRBJ2-6
TGTGCCAGCAGGGACTCGGCTGGGGCCAACGTCCTGACTTTC
CASRDSAGANVLTF
>-|TRBV21-1|once|TRBJ2-4
TGTGCCAGCTTCCCCGAGGGACTAGCGGGAGTCTTGGAGCCCAAAAACATTCAGTACTTC
CASFPEGLAGVLEPKNIQYF